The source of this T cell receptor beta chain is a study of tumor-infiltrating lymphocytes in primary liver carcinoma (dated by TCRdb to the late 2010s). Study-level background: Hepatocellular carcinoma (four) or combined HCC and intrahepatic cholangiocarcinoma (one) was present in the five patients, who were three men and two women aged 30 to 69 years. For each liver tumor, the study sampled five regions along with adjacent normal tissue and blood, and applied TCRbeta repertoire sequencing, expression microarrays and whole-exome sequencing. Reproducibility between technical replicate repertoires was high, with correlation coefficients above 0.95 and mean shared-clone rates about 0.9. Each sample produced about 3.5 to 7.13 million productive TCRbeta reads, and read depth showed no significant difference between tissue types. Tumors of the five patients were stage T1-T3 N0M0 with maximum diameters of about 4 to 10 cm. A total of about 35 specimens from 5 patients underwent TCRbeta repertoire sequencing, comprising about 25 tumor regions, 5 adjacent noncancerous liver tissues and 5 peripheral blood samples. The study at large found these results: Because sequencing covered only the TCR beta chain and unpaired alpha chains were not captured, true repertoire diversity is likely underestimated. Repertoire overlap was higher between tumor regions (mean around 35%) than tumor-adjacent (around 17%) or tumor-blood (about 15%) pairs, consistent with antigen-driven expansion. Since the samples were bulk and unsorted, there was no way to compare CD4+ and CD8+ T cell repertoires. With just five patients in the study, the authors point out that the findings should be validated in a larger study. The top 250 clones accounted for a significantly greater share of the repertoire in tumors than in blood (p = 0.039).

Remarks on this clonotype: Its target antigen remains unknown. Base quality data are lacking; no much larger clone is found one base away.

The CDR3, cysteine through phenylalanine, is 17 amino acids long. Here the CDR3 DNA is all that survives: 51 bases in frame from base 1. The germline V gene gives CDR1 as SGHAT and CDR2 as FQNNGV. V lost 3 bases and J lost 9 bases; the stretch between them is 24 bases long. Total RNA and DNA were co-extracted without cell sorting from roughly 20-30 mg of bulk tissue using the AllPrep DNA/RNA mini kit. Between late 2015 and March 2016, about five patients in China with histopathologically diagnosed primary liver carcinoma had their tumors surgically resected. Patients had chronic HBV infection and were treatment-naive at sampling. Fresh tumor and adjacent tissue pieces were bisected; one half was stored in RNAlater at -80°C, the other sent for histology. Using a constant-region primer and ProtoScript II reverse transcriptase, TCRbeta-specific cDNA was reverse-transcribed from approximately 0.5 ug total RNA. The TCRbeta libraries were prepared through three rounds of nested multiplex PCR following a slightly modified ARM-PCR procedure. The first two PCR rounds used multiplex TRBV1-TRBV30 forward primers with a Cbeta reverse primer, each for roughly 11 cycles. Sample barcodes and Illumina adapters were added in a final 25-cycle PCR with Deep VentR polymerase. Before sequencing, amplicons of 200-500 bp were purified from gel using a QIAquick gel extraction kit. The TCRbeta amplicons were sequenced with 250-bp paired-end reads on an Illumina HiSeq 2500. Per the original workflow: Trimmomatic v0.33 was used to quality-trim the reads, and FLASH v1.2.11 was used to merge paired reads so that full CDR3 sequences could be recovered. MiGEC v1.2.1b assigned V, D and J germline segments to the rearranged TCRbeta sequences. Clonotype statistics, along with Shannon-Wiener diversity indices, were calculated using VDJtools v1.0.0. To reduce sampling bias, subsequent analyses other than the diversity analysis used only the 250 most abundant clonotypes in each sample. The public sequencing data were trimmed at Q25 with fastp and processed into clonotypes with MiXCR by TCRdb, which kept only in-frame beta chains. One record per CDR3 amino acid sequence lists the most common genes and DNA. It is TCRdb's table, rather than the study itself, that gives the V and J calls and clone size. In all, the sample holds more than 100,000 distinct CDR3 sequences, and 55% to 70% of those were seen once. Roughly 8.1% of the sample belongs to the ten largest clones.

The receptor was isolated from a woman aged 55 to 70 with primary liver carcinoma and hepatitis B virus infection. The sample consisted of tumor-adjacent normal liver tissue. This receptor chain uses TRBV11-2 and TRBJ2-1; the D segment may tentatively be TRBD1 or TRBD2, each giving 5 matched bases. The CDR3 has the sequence CASSFTPLRGSHIEQFF. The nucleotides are TGTGCCAGCAGCTTTACCCCACTGAGGGGCTCCCACATTGAGCAGTTCTTC.